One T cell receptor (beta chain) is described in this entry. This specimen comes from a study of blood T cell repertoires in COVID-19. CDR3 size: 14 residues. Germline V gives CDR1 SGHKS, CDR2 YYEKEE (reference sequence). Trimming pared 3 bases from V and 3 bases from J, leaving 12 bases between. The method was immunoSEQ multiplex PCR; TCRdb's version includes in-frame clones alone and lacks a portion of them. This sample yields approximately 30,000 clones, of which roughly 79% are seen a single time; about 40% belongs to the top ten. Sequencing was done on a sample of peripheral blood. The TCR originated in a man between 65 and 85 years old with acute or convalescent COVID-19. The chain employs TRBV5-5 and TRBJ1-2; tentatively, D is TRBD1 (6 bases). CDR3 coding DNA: TGTGCCAGCAGCTCAAGCAGGGGAGACTATGGCTACACCTTC. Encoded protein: CASSSSRGDYGYTF.